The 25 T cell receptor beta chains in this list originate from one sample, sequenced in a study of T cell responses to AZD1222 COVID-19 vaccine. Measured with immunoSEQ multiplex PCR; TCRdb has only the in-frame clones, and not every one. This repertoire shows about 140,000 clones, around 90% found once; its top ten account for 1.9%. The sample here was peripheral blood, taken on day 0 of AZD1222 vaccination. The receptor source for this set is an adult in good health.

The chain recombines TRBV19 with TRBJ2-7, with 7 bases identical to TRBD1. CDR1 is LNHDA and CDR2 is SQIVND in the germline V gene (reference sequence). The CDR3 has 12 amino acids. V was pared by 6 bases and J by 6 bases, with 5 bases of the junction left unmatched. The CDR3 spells CASSPRQGEQYF. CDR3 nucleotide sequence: TGTGCCAGTAGCCCCAGACAGGGCGAGCAGTACTTC.

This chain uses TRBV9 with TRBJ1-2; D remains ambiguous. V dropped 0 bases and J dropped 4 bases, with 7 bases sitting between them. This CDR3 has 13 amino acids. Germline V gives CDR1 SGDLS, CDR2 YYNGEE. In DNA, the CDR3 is TGTGCCAGCAGCGTAGGAGGTATCTATGGCTACACCTTC. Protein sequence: CASSVGGIYGYTF.

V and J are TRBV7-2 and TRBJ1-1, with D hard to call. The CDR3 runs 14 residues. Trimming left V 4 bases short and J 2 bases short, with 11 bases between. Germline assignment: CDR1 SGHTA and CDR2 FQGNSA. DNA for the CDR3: TGTGCCAGCAGCTGGGAGAGGATTAACACTGAAGCTTTCTTT. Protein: CASSWERINTEAFF.

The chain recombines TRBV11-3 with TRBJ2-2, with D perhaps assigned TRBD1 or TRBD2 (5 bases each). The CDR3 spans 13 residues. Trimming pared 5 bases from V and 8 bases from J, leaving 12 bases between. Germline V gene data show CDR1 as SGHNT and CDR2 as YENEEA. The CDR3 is CASSPVRGGELFF. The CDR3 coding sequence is TGTGCCAGCAGCCCGGTGAGGGGAGGGGAGCTGTTTTTT.

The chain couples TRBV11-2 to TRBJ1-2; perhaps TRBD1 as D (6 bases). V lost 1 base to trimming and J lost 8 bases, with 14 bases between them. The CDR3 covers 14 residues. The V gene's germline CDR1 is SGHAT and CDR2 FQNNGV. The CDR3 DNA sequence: TGTGCCAGCAGCTTAGGAGGGGGGGTTCGCGGCTACACCTTC. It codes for CASSLGGGVRGYTF.

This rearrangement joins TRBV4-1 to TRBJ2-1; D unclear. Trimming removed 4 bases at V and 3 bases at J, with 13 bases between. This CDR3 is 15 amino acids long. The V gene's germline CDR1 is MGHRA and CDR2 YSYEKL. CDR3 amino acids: CASSPRSNSYNEQFF. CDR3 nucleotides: TGCGCCAGCAGCCCAAGATCGAATAGCTACAATGAGCAGTTCTTC.

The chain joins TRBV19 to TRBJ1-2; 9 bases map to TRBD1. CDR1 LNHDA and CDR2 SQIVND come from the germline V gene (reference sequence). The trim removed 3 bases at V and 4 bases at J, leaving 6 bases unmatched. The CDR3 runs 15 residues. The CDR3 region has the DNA TGTGCCAGTAGTATCCGGACAGGGGAGCGCTATGGCTACACCTTC. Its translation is CASSIRTGERYGYTF.

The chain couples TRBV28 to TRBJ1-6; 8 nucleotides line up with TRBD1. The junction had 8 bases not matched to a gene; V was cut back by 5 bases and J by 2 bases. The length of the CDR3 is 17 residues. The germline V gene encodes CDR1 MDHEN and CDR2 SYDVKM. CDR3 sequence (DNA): TGTGCCAGCAGTGTAGTGGACAGGGCGGCCTATAATTCACCCCTCCACTTT. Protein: CASSVVDRAAYNSPLHF.

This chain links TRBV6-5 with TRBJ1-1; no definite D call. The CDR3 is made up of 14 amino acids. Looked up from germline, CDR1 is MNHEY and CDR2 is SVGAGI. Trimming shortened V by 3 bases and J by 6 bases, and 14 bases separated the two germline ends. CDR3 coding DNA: TGTGCCAGCAGTTATTGGGCCAGCGCGGCTGAAGCTTTCTTT. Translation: CASSYWASAAEAFF.

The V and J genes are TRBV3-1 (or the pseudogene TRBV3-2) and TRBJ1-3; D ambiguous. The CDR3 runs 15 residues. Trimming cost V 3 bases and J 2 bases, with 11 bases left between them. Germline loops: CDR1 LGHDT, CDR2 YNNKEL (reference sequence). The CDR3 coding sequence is TGTGCCAGCAGCCAGGACGTAGAAACTGGAAACACCATATATTTT. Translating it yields CASSQDVETGNTIYF.

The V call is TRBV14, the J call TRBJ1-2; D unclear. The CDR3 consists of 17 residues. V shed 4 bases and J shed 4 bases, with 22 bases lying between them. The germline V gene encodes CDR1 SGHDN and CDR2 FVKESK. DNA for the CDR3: TGTGCCAGCAGCCCCGGATCCGGGATGGGCAGATTCTATGGCTACACCTTC. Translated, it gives CASSPGSGMGRFYGYTF.

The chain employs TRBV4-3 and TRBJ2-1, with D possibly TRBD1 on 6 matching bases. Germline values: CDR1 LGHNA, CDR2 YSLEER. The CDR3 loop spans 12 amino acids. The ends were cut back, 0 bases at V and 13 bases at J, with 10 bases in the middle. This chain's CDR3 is CASSQDRDIQFF. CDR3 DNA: TGCGCCAGCAGCCAAGACCGGGACATTCAGTTCTTC.

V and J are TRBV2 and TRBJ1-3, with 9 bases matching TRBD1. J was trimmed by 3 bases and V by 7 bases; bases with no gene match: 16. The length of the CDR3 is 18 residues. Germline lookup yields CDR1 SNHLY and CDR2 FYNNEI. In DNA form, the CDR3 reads TGTGCCAGCACCCAATATCGTCCCGGGACAGGGAGTGGAAACACCATATATTTT. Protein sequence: CASTQYRPGTGSGNTIYF.

This chain's CDR3 is CASSFTAGGVKNIQYF. For the CDR3, the DNA is TGTGCCAGCAGCTTTACCGCAGGGGGCGTCAAAAACATTCAGTACTTC. V usage is TRBV13 and J usage is TRBJ2-4; 8 bases agree with TRBD1. The CDR3 has 16 residues. Germline CDR1 reads PRHDT; CDR2 reads FYEKMQ (reference sequence). Trimming cost V 3 bases and J 3 bases; bases outside gene matches: 7.

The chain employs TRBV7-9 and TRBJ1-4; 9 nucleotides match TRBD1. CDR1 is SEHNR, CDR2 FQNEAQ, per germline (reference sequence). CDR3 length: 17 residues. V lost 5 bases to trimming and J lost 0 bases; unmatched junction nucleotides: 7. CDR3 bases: TGTGCCAGCAGCCCGGGACAGGGTGTTTCAACTAATGAAAAACTGTTTTTT. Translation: CASSPGQGVSTNEKLFF.

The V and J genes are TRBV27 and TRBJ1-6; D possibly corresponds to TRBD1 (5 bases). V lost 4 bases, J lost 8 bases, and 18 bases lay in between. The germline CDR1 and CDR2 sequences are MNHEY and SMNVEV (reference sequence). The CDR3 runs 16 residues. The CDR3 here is CASSSNTQAGYSPLHF. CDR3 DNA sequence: TGTGCCAGCAGTTCTAACACACAGGCTGGTTATTCACCCCTCCACTTT.

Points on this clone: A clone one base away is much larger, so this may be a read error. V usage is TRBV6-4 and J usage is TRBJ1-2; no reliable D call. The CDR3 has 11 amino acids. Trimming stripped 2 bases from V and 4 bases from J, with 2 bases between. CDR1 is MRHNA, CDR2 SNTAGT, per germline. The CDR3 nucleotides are TGTGCCAGCAGTGACAGCTATGGCTACACCTTC. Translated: CASSDSYGYTF.

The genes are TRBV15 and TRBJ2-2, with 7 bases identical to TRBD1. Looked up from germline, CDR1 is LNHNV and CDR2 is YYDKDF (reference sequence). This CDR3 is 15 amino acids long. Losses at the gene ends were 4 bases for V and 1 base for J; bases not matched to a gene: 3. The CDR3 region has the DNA TGTGCCACCAGCACCAGGACAGGGAACACCGGGGAGCTGTTTTTT. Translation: CATSTRTGNTGELFF.

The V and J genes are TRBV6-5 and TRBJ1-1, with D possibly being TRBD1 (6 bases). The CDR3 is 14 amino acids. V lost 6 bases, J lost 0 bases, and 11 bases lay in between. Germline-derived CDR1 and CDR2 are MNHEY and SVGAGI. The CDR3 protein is CASSATGLNTEAFF. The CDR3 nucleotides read TGTGCCAGCAGCGCGACAGGACTGAACACTGAAGCTTTCTTT.

Here the CDR3 reads CASRKGGREKLFF. The CDR3 bases are TGTGCCAGCAGAAAAGGGGGGCGAGAAAAACTGTTTTTT. V usage is TRBV27 and J usage is TRBJ1-4; perhaps TRBD1 as D (6 bases). The CDR3 extends over 13 amino acids. Germline-derived CDR1 and CDR2 are MNHEY and SMNVEV (reference sequence). V dropped 6 bases and J dropped 8 bases, with 13 bases sitting between them.

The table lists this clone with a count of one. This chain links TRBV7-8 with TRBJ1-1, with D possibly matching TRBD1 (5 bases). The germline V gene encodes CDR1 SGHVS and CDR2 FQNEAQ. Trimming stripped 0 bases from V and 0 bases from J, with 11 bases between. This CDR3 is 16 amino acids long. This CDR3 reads CASSLAGWGMNTEAFF. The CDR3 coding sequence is TGTGCCAGCAGCTTAGCAGGTTGGGGGATGAACACTGAAGCTTTCTTT.

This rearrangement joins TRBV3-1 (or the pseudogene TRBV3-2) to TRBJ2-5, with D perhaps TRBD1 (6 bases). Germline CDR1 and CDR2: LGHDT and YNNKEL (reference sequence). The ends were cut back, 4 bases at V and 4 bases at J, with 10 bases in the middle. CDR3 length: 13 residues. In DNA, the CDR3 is TGTGCCAGCAGCCGTAGGGGGACAGAGACCCAGTACTTC. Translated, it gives CASSRRGTETQYF.

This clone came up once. CDR3 nucleotides: TGTGCCACCAGTGATTCGGGACTAGCGAGCTCCTACGAGCAGTACTTC. It encodes CATSDSGLASSYEQYF. J is TRBJ2-7 and V is TRBV24-1; 10 bases are shared with TRBD2. The CDR3 contains 16 residues. Germline V gene lookup returns CDR1 KGHDR and CDR2 SFDVKD. The V gene end was trimmed by 2 bases and the J gene end by 0 bases; junction bases not matched to a gene: 3.

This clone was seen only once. CDR3 bases: TGTGCCAGCAGCTTATACGGGGGACCCCCCGAACTGTTTTTT. Translation: CASSLYGGPPELFF. The chain carries TRBV11-2 and TRBJ1-4, with D perhaps TRBD1 (5 bases). V gave up 2 bases and J gave up 12 bases, with 16 bases separating them. Germline V gives CDR1 SGHAT, CDR2 FQNNGV. The CDR3 runs to 14 residues.

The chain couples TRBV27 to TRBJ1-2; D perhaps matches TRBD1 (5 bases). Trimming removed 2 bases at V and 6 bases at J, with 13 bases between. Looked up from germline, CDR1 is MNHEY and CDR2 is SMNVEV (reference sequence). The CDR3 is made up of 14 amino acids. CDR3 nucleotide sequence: TGTGCCAGCAGTTTAATCGGGGACGAGAATGGCTACACCTTC. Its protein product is CASSLIGDENGYTF.